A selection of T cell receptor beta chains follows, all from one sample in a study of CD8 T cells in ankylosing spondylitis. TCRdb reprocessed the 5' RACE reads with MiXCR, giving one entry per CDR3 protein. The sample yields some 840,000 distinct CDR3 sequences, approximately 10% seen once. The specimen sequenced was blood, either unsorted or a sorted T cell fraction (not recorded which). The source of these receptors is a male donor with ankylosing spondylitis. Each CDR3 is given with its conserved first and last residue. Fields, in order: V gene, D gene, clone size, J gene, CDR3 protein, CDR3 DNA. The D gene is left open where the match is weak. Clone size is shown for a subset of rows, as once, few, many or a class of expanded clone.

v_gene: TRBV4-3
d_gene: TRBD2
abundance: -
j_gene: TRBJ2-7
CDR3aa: CASSQVLTSGAGEQYF
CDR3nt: TGCGCCAGCAGCCAAGTTCTGACTAGCGGGGCGGGCGAGCAGTACTTC

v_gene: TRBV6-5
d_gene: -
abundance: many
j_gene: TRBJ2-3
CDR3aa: CATKRMDTQYF
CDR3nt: TGTGCCACCAAACGTATGGATACGCAGTATTTT

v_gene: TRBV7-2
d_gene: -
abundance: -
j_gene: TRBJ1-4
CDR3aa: CASSLARQSTNEKLFF
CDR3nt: TGTGCCAGCAGCTTAGCCCGACAGTCAACTAATGAAAAACTGTTTTTT

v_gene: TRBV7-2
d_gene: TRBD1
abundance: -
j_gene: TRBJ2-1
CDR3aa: CASSQRTGGFSEQFF
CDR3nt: TGTGCCAGCAGCCAAAGGACAGGGGGCTTTAGTGAGCAGTTCTTC

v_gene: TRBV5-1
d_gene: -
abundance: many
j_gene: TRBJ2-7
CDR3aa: CASSWGQSYEQYF
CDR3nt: TGCGCCAGCAGCTGGGGACAATCCTACGAGCAGTACTTC

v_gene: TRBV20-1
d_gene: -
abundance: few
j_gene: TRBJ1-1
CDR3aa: CSASKTITFMNTEAFF
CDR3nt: TGCAGTGCTAGCAAGACAATCACATTCATGAACACTGAAGCTTTCTTT

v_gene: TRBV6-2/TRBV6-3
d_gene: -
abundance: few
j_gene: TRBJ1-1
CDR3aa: CASSPPAPRGTEAFF
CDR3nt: TGTGCCAGCAGCCCACCGGCACCGAGGGGCACTGAAGCTTTCTTT

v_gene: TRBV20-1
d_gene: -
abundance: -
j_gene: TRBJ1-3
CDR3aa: CSARRSAGNTIYF
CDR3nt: TGCAGTGCTAGACGGAGCGCTGGAAACACCATATATTTT

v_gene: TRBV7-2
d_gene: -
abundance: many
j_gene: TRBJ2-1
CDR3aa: CASRSRTDEQFF
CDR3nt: TGTGCCAGCAGATCCAGGACAGACGAGCAGTTCTTC

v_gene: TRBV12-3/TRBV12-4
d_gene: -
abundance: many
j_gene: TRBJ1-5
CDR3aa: CASSPTTSNQPQHF
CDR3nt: TGTGCCAGCAGCCCTACTACAAGCAATCAGCCCCAGCATTTT

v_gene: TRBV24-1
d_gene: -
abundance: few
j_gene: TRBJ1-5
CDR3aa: CATSDLGGGDQPQHF
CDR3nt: TGTGCCACCAGTGATTTGGGGGGCGGAGATCAGCCCCAGCATTTT

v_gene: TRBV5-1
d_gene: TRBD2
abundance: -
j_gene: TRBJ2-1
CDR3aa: CASTPGLAGGKQFF
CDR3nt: TGCGCCAGCACCCCGGGACTAGCGGGGGGAAAGCAGTTCTTC

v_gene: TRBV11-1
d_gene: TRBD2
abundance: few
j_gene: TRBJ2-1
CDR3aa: CASSSGLAGHGKVNEQFF
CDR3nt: TGTGCCAGCAGCTCCGGACTAGCGGGGCACGGTAAAGTGAATGAGCAGTTCTTC

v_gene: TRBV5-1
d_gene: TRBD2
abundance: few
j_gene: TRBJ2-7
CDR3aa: CASSLDRDGGLNEQYF
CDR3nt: TGCGCCAGCAGCTTAGACCGGGACGGGGGGTTGAACGAGCAGTACTTC

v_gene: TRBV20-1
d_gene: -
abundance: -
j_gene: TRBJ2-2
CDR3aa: CSASLPNTGELFF
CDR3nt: TGCAGTGCTAGCCTGCCGAACACCGGGGAGCTGTTTTTT

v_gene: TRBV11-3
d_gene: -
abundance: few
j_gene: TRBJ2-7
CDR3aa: CASSLESGSYEQYF
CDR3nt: TGTGCCAGCAGCTTAGAGAGTGGTTCCTACGAGCAGTACTTC

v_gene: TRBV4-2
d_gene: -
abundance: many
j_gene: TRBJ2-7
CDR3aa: CASSPSGASGSYEQYF
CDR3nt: TGTGCCAGCAGCCCGTCGGGGGCTAGCGGCTCCTACGAGCAGTACTTC

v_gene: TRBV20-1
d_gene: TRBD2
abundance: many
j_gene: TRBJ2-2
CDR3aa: CSARAGVGELFF
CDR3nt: TGCAGTGCTAGGGCGGGGGTCGGGGAGCTGTTTTTT

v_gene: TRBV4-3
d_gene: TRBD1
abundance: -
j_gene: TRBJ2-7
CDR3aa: CASSPGQGNPYEQYF
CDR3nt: TGCGCCAGCAGCCCGGGACAGGGGAACCCCTACGAGCAGTACTTC

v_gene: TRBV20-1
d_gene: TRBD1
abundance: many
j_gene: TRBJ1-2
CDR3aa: CSASDRGRGYTF
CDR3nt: TGCAGTGCTAGCGACAGGGGTCGGGGCTACACCTTC

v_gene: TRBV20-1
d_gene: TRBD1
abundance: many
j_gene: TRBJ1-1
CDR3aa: CSASGTARGGRF
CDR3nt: TGCAGTGCTAGCGGGACAGCCCGTGGAGGAAGGTTT

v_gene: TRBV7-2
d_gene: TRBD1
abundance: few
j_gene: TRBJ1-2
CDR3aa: CASSQTGGRGGYTF
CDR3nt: TGTGCCAGCAGCCAGACAGGGGGCAGAGGTGGCTACACCTTC

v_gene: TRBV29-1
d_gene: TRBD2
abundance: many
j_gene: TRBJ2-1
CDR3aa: CSVDKREHNEQFF
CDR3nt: TGCAGCGTTGACAAGCGGGAGCACAATGAGCAGTTCTTC

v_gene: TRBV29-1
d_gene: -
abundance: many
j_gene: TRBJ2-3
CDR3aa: CSVTEPGTDTQYF
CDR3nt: TGCAGCGTGACAGAGCCCGGCACAGATACGCAGTATTTT

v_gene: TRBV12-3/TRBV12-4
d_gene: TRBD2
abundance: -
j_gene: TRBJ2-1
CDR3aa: CASSRTSEGEQFF
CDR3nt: TGTGCCAGCAGCCGTACTAGCGAGGGTGAGCAGTTCTTC

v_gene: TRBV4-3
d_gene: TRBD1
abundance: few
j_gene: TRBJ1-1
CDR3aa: CASSHWGWGQGVSEAFF
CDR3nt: TGCGCCAGCAGCCACTGGGGCTGGGGACAGGGGGTTTCTGAAGCTTTCTTT

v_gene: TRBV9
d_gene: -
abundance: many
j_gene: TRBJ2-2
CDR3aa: CASSVAGRRNTGELFF
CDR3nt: TGTGCCAGCAGCGTAGCAGGCAGACGGAACACCGGGGAGCTGTTTTTT

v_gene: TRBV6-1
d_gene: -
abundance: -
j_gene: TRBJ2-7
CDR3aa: CASSEQGDGQYF
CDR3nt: TGTGCCAGCAGTGAACAGGGTGATGGGCAGTACTTC

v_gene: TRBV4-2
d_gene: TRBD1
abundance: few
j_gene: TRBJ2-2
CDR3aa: CASSPVGQVNTGELFF
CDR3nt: TGTGCCAGCAGCCCGGTAGGACAGGTGAACACCGGGGAGCTGTTTTTT

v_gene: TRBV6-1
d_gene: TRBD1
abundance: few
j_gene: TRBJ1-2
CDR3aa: CASGGQGSYGYTF
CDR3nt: TGTGCCAGCGGCGGACAGGGGAGCTATGGCTACACCTTC

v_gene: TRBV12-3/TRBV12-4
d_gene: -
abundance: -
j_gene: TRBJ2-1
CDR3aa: CASQQPYNEQFF
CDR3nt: TGTGCCAGCCAGCAGCCCTACAATGAGCAGTTCTTC

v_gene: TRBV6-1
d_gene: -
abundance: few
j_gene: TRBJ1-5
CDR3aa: CASSAILDAGGSNQPQHF
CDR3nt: TGTGCCAGCAGTGCCATCTTAGACGCTGGTGGCAGCAATCAGCCCCAGCATTTT

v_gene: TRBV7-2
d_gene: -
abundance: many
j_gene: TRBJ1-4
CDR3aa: CASSSQANQNEKLFF
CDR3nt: TGTGCCAGCAGCTCGCAGGCAAACCAGAATGAAAAACTGTTTTTT

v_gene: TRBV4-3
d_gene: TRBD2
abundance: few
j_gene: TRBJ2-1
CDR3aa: CASSSRLAGGPNEQFF
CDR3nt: TGCGCCAGCAGCTCCCGACTAGCGGGGGGCCCAAATGAGCAGTTCTTC

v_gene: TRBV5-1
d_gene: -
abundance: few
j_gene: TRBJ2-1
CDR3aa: CASVGTANNEQFF
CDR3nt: TGCGCCAGCGTTGGGACGGCGAACAATGAGCAGTTCTTC

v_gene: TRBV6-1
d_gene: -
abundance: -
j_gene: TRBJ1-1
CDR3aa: CASSEIGLSEAFF
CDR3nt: TGTGCCAGCAGTGAAATAGGCTTATCTGAAGCTTTCTTT

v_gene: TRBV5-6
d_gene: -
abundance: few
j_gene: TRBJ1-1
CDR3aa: CAWGLGMNTEAFF
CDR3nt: TGTGCCTGGGGGTTGGGCATGAACACTGAAGCTTTCTTT

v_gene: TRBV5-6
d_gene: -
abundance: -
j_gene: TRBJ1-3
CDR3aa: CASSFYSASLGNTIYF
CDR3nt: TGTGCCAGCAGTTTTTACAGTGCTTCCCTTGGAAACACCATATATTTT

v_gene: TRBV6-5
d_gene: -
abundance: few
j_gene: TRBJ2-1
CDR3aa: CASSYGRTHNEQFF
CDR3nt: TGTGCCAGCAGTTACGGAAGGACACACAATGAGCAGTTCTTC

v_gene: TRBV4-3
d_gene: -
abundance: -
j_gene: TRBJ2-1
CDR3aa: CASSQGSRDEQFF
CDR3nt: TGCGCCAGCAGCCAAGGGTCCCGGGATGAGCAGTTCTTC

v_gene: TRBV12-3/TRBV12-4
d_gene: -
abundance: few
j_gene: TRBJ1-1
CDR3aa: CASSLRGISSTEAFF
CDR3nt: TGTGCCAGCAGTTTGAGGGGGATATCGTCCACTGAAGCTTTCTTT

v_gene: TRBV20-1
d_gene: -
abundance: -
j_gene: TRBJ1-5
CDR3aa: CSARAPTRQPQHF
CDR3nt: TGCAGTGCTAGAGCGCCGACGAGGCAGCCCCAGCATTTT

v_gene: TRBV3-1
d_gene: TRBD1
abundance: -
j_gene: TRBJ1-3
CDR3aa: CASSPTGAGNTIYF
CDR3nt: TGTGCCAGCAGCCCAACAGGGGCTGGAAACACCATATATTTT

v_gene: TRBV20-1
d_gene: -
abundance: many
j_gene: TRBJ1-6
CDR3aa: CSARDGTGDSPLHF
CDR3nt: TGCAGTGCTAGAGATGGGACCGGAGATTCACCCCTCCACTTT

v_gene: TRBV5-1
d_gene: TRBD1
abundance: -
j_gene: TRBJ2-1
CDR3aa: CASSWTGIYEQFF
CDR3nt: TGCGCCAGCAGCTGGACAGGGATCTATGAGCAGTTCTTC

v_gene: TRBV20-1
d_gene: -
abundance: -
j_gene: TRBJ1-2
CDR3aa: CSAQGVNGYTF
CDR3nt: TGCAGTGCTCAGGGAGTCAATGGCTACACCTTC

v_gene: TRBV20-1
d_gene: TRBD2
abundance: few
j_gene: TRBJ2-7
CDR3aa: CSARGGLAGSPYEQYF
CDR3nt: TGCAGTGCTAGAGGCGGACTAGCGGGATCCCCCTACGAGCAGTACTTC

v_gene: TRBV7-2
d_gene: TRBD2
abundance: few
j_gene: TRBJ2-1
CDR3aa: CASTVTSGGPTYNEQFF
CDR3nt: TGTGCCAGCACGGTTACTAGCGGGGGCCCTACCTACAATGAGCAGTTCTTC

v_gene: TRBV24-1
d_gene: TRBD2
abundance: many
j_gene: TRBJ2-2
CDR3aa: CATSESGGANTGELFF
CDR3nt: TGTGCCACCAGTGAGTCCGGGGGGGCGAACACCGGGGAGCTGTTTTTT

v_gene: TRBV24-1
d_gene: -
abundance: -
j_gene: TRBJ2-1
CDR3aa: CATSDPPNEQFF
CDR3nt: TGTGCCACCAGTGACCCTCCCAATGAGCAGTTCTTC

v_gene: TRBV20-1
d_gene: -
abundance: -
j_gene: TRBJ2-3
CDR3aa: CSARVLGKNTDTQYF
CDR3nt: TGCAGTGCTAGAGTTCTGGGAAAGAACACAGATACGCAGTATTTT

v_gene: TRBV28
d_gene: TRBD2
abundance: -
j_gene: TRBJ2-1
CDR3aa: CASSSLAGGAYNEQFF
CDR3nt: TGTGCCAGCAGTTCCTTAGCGGGAGGGGCCTACAATGAGCAGTTCTTC

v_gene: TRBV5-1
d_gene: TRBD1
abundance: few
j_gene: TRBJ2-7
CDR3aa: CASSVGTGAEQYF
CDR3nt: TGCGCCAGCAGCGTCGGGACAGGGGCCGAGCAGTACTTC

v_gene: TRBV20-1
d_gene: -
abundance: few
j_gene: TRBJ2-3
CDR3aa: CSAVSYLGGTDTQYF
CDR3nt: TGCAGTGCCGTATCTTATCTGGGGGGAACAGATACGCAGTATTTT